The 5 T cell receptor beta chains given below trace back to one sample, sequenced in a study of CD8 T cells in Susac syndrome (dated by TCRdb to between 2018 and 2020). Library preparation used the immunoSEQ multiplex PCR assay. RNA was extracted using the RNeasy kit, and roughly 0.5 to 1 ug of the RNA was reverse transcribed with random hexamers. TCRdb reprocessed the public reads (quality trimming at Q25 with fastp, clone calling with MiXCR) and kept in-frame beta chains. Each entry merges the rows of one CDR3 protein and shows their most common DNA and genes. This sample holds about 190,000 distinct CDR3 sequences; 85% to 95% were observed only once. The top ten constitute around 0.16% of the sample. The specimen was CD8+ T cells from PBMCs. These receptors originate from a human donor with Susac syndrome.

The sample holds a few counts of this clonotype. For the CDR3, the DNA is TGTGCCAGCAGTTTGGGGGACAGGGCCACAGATACGCAGTATTTT. This gives the protein CASSLGDRATDTQYF. The chain carries TRBV28 and TRBJ2-3; TRBD1 matches 9 bases. Germline CDR1 MDHEN, CDR2 SYDVKM. The CDR3 totals 15 residues. Trimming removed 3 bases from V and 2 bases from J; junction bases left unmatched: 3.

The chain links TRBV24-1 to TRBJ2-1; TRBD2 agrees at 12 bases. V lost 4 bases and J lost 5; bases outside the gene matches: 5. Germline CDR1 KGHDR, CDR2 SFDVKD. This CDR3 spans 16 amino acids. CDR3 amino acids: CATSDKTSGGDNEQFF. The CDR3 nucleotides read TGTGCCACCAGTGACAAGACTAGCGGGGGTGACAATGAGCAGTTCTTC.

The rearrangement links TRBV6-5 to TRBJ2-3; tentative D call: TRBD1 (6 bases). The CDR3 consists of 13 residues. V was trimmed by 5 bases and J by 4 bases, leaving 10 bases between them. Germline CDR1 and CDR2: MNHEY and SVGAGI. The CDR3 here is CASSRGFADTQYF. The CDR3 DNA reads TGTGCCAGCAGTAGGGGGTTTGCAGATACGCAGTATTTT.

The chain couples TRBV5-1 to TRBJ1-5, with D possibly being TRBD1 (6 bases). The V end lost 4 bases, the J end lost 3 bases, and 11 bases lay between the germline ends. Germline V gives CDR1 SGHRS, CDR2 YFSETQ. The CDR3 totals 14 residues. The CDR3 DNA reads as TGCGCCAGCAGCGAGACAGGTTACAATCAGCCCCAGCATTTT. Translating gives CASSETGYNQPQHF.

This chain uses TRBV28 with TRBJ2-1; 10 bases fit TRBD2. The V gene's germline CDR1 is MDHEN and CDR2 SYDVKM. The CDR3 spans 15 residues. With V trimmed by 5 bases and J by 8 bases, 9 bases remained unmatched. The CDR3 spells CASSPQREGSYEQFF. The CDR3 region has the DNA TGTGCCAGCAGTCCGCAGCGGGAGGGGTCTTATGAGCAGTTCTTC. The variable domain in full, completed from reference TRBV28 and TRBJ2-1, reads DVKVTQSSRYLVKRTGEKVFLECVQDMDHENMFWYRQDPGLGLRLIYFSYDVKMKEKGDIPEGYSVSREKKERFSLILESASTNQTSMYLCASSPQREGSYEQFFGPGTRLTVL.